The present T cell receptor beta chain was sequenced within a study of cytomegalovirus exposure and HLA in healthy donors. The study ran its PCR with 60 Vbeta and 13 Jbeta primers. Sequencing was performed with immunoSEQ multiplex PCR; in TCRdb, only in-frame clones are kept and a portion is missing. The repertoire consists of approximately 210,000 clones, with around 81% occurring once and the leading ten covering around 2%. General study results and limits: TCR beta V- and J-gene trimming, according to a later analysis, was linked to a missense DCLRE1C variant. Versus the 666-donor mean, an Asian-associated ancestry cluster reportedly showed fewer N-insertions in a later analysis.

Details on this clone: Its antigen is unknown.

V dropped 1 base and J dropped 4 bases, with 6 bases sitting between them. The germline CDR1 and CDR2 sequences are SGHTA and FQGTGA. CDR3 length equals 13 residues. The sequence derives from a man between 18 and 35 years old in good health and CMV-seronegative. Sequences were obtained from PBMCs. The rearrangement uses TRBV7-3 and TRBJ2-3; weak D call: TRBD2 (5 bases). DNA of the CDR3: TGTGCCAGCAGCTTAATGAGGGCAGATACGCAGTATTTT. It translates to CASSLMRADTQYF.